The T cell receptor beta chain under discussion was sequenced for a study of T cell responses to AZD1222 COVID-19 vaccine. V was cut by 0 bases and J by 11 bases, with 13 bases left in between. The germline CDR1 and CDR2 sequences are LNHNV and YYDKDF (reference sequence). The CDR3 extends over 13 amino acids. Clones were sequenced by immunoSEQ multiplex PCR, and TCRdb holds only the in-frame ones, with some missing. Here the sample spans roughly 200,000 clones, roughly 90% being singletons. Study-level results: Seropositive at baseline were only 5 or 6 AZD1222 recipients. The sample set comprised mostly white British donors with more females, and clonal diversity was possibly underestimated.

About this clone itself: Its target is unknown.

Material: peripheral blood, obtained 28 days after the second AZD1222 dose. This rearrangement joins TRBV15 to TRBJ1-1; D gene ambiguous. This receptor was identified in an adult who received the AZD1222 COVID-19 vaccine. The CDR3, as DNA: TGTGCCACCAGCAGAGATCCGAGCCAAGGGGCTTTCTTT. As protein: CATSRDPSQGAFF. Complete variable domain (other parts from reference TRBV15 and TRBJ1-1): DAMVIQNPRYQVTQFGKPVTLSCSQTLNHNVMYWYQQKSSQAPKLLFHYYDKDFNNEADTPDNFQSRRPNTSFCFLDIRSPGLGDTAMYLCATSRDPSQGAFFGQGTRLTVV.